Listed below are T cell receptor beta chains from one sample, sequenced in a study of CD8 T cells in ankylosing spondylitis. Via MiXCR, TCRdb re-called the 5' RACE reads, giving one row per CDR3 protein. This table has about 440,000 distinct CDR3 sequences, approximately 17% appearing once. The sequenced material came from blood, either unsorted or a sorted T cell fraction (not recorded which). The receptor source for this set is a male donor with ankylosing spondylitis. Both conserved end residues are part of each CDR3. The D gene is left open where the match is weak. The size field is filled for only some rows; it gives once, few, many or a size class.

j_call v_call clone_size d_call cdr3_nt cdr3_aa
TRBJ1-1 TRBV27 many TRBD1 TGTGCCAGCAGACGTCCCGGGACAGGGGGGACTGAAGCTTTCTTT CASRRPGTGGTEAFF
TRBJ2-1 TRBV7-2 - - TGTGCCAGCAGCCAGAAGGTTGGGGGTTTCAATGAGCAGTTCTTC CASSQKVGGFNEQFF
TRBJ2-5 TRBV24-1 many TRBD2 TGTGCCACCAGTGATTCAGCGGGGGGCGAAGAGACCCAGTACTTC CATSDSAGGEETQYF
TRBJ2-3 TRBV5-1 few - TGCGCCAGCAGCTTGGCCGGGAAGGGCGGACTCACAGATACGCAGTATTTT CASSLAGKGGLTDTQYF
TRBJ1-3 TRBV5-1 many - TGTGCCAGCAGTTTTGGCGGGCTTGGAAACACCATATATTTT CASSFGGLGNTIYF
TRBJ1-1 TRBV12-3/TRBV12-4 many TRBD1 TGTGCCAGCAACGACTTATGGGGTACAGGGGAGACTGAAGCTTTCTTT CASNDLWGTGETEAFF
TRBJ2-5 TRBV3-1 - TRBD2 TGTGCCAGCGAGGGACCTAGCGGGGCCAAGACCCAGTACTTC CASEGPSGAKTQYF
TRBJ1-4 TRBV5-4 - TRBD1 TGTGCCAGCAGCTTGGGGGACAGGGCGAATGAAAAACTGTTTTTT CASSLGDRANEKLFF
TRBJ2-2 TRBV11-2 - - TGTGCCAGCAGGCCCGGGACAACGAACACCGGGGAGCTGTTTTTT CASRPGTTNTGELFF
TRBJ1-1 TRBV19 - - TGTGCCAGTACCACAGCAGGGACTCTTAACACTGAAGCTTTCTTT CASTTAGTLNTEAFF
TRBJ2-2 TRBV5-5 many TRBD1 TGTGCCAGCAGCCAAACCGGGACAGGGATGGCCGGGGAGCTGTTTTTT CASSQTGTGMAGELFF
TRBJ1-5 TRBV6-1 few - TGTGCCAGCAGTAAATGGGGTGGCGATCAGCCCCAGCATTTT CASSKWGGDQPQHF
TRBJ2-3 TRBV20-1 - TRBD2 TGCAGTGCTATGGGACTAGCGGGAGAAGGCCGCACAGATACGCAGTATTTT CSAMGLAGEGRTDTQYF
TRBJ1-1 TRBV6-2/TRBV6-3 - - TGTGCCAGCAGCGAGCCCCAGCAAGGAACTGAAGCTTTCTTT CASSEPQQGTEAFF
TRBJ1-3 TRBV3-1 - TRBD1 TGTGCCAGCAGCCAAAAGGGGACAGGCCCTGGAAACACCATATATTTT CASSQKGTGPGNTIYF
TRBJ2-2 TRBV10-2 - - TGCGCCAGCAGTGTACAGGGCCCCGGGGAGCTGTTTTTT CASSVQGPGELFF
TRBJ1-5 TRBV20-1 many - TGCAGTGCTAGATCAGGGGCCTCGGGGGGCAATCAGCCCCAGCATTTT CSARSGASGGNQPQHF
TRBJ2-5 TRBV9 once TRBD2 TGTGCCAGCAGCGCGGGGTTGCTAGCGGGAGAGGGTACGGAGACCCAGTACTTC CASSAGLLAGEGTETQYF
TRBJ2-1 TRBV5-6 - TRBD2 TGTGCCAGCAGCCCTAGGACTAGCGGGGGGTACAATGAGCAGTTCTTC CASSPRTSGGYNEQFF
TRBJ2-5 TRBV21-1 few - TGTGCCAGCCCCGGCCAGCGGGATCCATCAGAGACCCAGTACTTC CASPGQRDPSETQYF
TRBJ2-3 TRBV10-3 many - TGTGCCATCAGTGCTCAGACTCAGGGGATCACAGATACGCAGTATTTT CAISAQTQGITDTQYF
TRBJ2-7 TRBV6-1 - TRBD2 TGTGCCAGCAGTCCCGGGGGGGGAAGGGAGCAGTACTTC CASSPGGGREQYF
TRBJ2-7 TRBV4-2 few TRBD1 TGTGCCAGCAGCCAAGCCCCCGGGACAGGGTCCTACGAGCAGTACTTC CASSQAPGTGSYEQYF
TRBJ1-1 TRBV20-1 few - TGCAGTGCTAGAGCCCCCCCAGGCCGTGGGGCTTTCTTT CSARAPPGRGAFF
TRBJ2-3 TRBV2 many - TGTGCCAGCAGTGATCATGGGGCTGGTGGAGATACGCAGTATTTT CASSDHGAGGDTQYF
TRBJ2-3 TRBV20-1 - TRBD1 TGCAGTGCTGCCGGGACAGGGGCGTCAGATACGCAGTATTTT CSAAGTGASDTQYF
TRBJ2-7 TRBV7-6 few - TGTGCCAGCAGCTTATCAGGGAGCGAGCAGTACTTC CASSLSGSEQYF
TRBJ2-5 TRBV11-2 - TRBD1 TGTGCCAGCAGCTTAGGGACAGGGCGCGGGGAGACCCAGTACTTC CASSLGTGRGETQYF
TRBJ1-6 TRBV6-1 few TRBD1 TGTGCCAGCAGCCGACAGGGGCGATCACCCCTCCACTTT CASSRQGRSPLHF
TRBJ2-1 TRBV14 - TRBD2 TGTGCCAGCAGCCTCCCTGGCGTAGCGGGGGGCCCGCAGTTCTTC CASSLPGVAGGPQFF
TRBJ1-2 TRBV20-1 - - TGCAGTGCTAGAGATTCGGCTCCGGAGAAGAGTGGCTACACCTTC CSARDSAPEKSGYTF
TRBJ1-1 TRBV29-1 - - TGCAGCGTTGACATGAACACTGAAGCTTTCTTT CSVDMNTEAFF
TRBJ1-2 TRBV12-3/TRBV12-4 - TRBD1 TGTGCCAGCAGCGATTCCGGGACAGGGAACTATGGCTACACCTTC CASSDSGTGNYGYTF
TRBJ1-1 TRBV6-2/TRBV6-3 - - TGTGCCAGCAGTTACTTACACCAGAACACTGAAGCTTTCTTT CASSYLHQNTEAFF
TRBJ1-2 TRBV5-1 - - TGCGCCAGCAGCCCGACCGTACAGGGATCGGGGGGTGGCTACACCTTC CASSPTVQGSGGGYTF
TRBJ2-7 TRBV12-3/TRBV12-4 few - TGTGCCAGCAGTTTCCAAACGGGGTCCTACGAGCAGTACTTC CASSFQTGSYEQYF
TRBJ2-1 TRBV25-1 many - TGTGCCAGCAGGCGAGACTCCTACAATGAGCAGTTCTTC CASRRDSYNEQFF
TRBJ2-7 TRBV20-1 few TRBD2 TGCAGTGCTGATGGTAGCGGGGCCTCCTACGAGCAGTACTTC CSADGSGASYEQYF
TRBJ2-7 TRBV7-9 few TRBD2 TGTGCCAGCAGCTCCCCTAGCGGAAGATTCTACGAGCAGTACTTC CASSSPSGRFYEQYF
TRBJ2-7 TRBV5-1 - - TGCGCCAGCAGCTTGGCCTCCCAGCGGAGCACCTACGAGCAGTACTTC CASSLASQRSTYEQYF
TRBJ2-1 TRBV20-1 few - TGCAGTGCTAGGGCCAGCTCCTACAATGAGCAGTTCTTC CSARASSYNEQFF
TRBJ2-6 TRBV12-3/TRBV12-4 many - TGTGCCAGCAGCCTCCAAGCTGGGGCCAACGTCCTGACTTTC CASSLQAGANVLTF
TRBJ1-2 TRBV9 few TRBD1 TGTGCCAGCAGCGCCCCCGGCAGGGGGTATGGCTACACCTTC CASSAPGRGYGYTF
TRBJ1-2 TRBV11-3 few - TGTGCCAGCAGCCCGGGACCCCAAAGGAGCGGCTACACCTTC CASSPGPQRSGYTF
TRBJ2-1 TRBV12-3/TRBV12-4 many TRBD2 TGTGCCAGCAGTCCCGGGGTAGCGGGTAGGAACAATGAGCAGTTCTTC CASSPGVAGRNNEQFF
TRBJ2-7 TRBV7-6 few - TGTGCCAGCAGCCCCGGAGGGACTTACGAGCAGTACTTC CASSPGGTYEQYF
TRBJ2-1 TRBV10-3 - - TGTGCCATCAGTCGTGGGGGCTCCTACAATGAGCAGTTCTTC CAISRGGSYNEQFF
TRBJ2-2 TRBV30 few - TGTGCCTGGAGTAAAGACACCGGGGAGCTGTTTTTT CAWSKDTGELFF
TRBJ1-1 TRBV19 - - TGTGCCAGTAGTCTCACAGGGATGGAAGCTTTCTTT CASSLTGMEAFF
TRBJ1-1 TRBV10-3 - TRBD1 TGTGCCATCAGTTTATCCGACAGGGGGTCTTTCTTT CAISLSDRGSFF
TRBJ2-1 TRBV29-1 - - TGCAGCGTTGAAAGGGCCGGCGTGCAGTTCTTC CSVERAGVQFF
TRBJ2-3 TRBV15 - TRBD2 TGTGCCACCAGCAGGCGGACTAGCAGCGCAGATACGCAGTATTTT CATSRRTSSADTQYF